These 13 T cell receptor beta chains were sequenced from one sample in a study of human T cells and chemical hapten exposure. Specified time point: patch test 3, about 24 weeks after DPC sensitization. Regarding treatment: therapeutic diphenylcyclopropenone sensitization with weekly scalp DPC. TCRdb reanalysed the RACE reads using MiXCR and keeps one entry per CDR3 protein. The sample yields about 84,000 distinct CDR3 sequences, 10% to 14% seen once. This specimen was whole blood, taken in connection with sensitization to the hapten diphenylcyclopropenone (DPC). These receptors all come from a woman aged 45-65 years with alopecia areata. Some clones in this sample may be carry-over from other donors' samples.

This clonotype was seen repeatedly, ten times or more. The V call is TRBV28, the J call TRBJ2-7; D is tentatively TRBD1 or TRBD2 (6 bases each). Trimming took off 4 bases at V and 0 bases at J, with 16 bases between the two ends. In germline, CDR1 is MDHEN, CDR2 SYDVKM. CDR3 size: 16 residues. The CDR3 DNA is TGTGCCAGCAGTTCAGACAGGAGGGTCCCCTCCTACGAGCAGTACTTC. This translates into CASSSDRRVPSYEQYF.

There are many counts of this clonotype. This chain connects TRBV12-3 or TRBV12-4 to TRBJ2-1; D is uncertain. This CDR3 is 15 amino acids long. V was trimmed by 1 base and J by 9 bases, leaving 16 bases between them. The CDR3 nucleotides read TGTGCCAGCAGTTTAGATCCCCCCAACGTTGGTGAGCAGTTCTTC. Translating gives CASSLDPPNVGEQFF.

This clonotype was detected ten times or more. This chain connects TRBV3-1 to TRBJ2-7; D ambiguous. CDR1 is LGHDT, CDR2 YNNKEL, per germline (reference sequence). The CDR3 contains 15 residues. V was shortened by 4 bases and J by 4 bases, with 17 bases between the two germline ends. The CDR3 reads CASSPWGSGNYEQYF. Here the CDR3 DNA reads TGTGCCAGCAGCCCCTGGGGATCTGGGAATTACGAGCAGTACTTC.

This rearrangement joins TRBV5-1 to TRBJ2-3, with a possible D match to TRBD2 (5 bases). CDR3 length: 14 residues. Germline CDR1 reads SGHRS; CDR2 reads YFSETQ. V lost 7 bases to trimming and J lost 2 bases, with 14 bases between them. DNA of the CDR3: TGCGCCAGCGCCAGAGGGTCGGACACAGATACGCAGTATTTT. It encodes CASARGSDTDTQYF.

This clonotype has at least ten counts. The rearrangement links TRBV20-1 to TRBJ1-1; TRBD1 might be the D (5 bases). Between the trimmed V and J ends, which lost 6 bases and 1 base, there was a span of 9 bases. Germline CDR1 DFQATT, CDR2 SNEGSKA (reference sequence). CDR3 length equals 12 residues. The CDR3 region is CSAWGGNTEAFF. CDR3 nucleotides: TGCAGTGCCTGGGGGGGGAACACTGAAGCTTTCTTT.

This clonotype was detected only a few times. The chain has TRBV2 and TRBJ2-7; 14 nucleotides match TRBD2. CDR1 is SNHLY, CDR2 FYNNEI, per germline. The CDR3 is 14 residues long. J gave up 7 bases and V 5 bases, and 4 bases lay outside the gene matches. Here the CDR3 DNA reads TGTGCCAGCAGTCCCTGGACTAGCGGGGGGGAGCAGTACTTC. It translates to CASSPWTSGGEQYF.

CDR3: CASSQTAYNEQFF. The CDR3 region has the DNA TGTGCCAGCAGCCAGACGGCCTACAATGAGCAGTTCTTC. The chain carries TRBV7-3 and TRBJ2-1; D is undetermined. Trimming shortened V by 5 bases and J by 2 bases, and 7 bases separated the two germline ends. CDR3 length: 13 residues. Per germline, CDR1 SGHTA and CDR2 FQGTGA.

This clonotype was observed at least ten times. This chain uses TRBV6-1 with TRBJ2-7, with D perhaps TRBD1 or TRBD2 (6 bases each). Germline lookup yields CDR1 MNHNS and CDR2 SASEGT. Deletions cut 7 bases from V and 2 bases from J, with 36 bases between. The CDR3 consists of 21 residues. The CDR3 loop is CASNNHRGVAGVSFGPYEQYF. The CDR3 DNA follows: TGTGCCAGCAATAACCACCGCGGGGTGGCAGGGGTGTCCTTCGGCCCCTACGAGCAGTACTTC.

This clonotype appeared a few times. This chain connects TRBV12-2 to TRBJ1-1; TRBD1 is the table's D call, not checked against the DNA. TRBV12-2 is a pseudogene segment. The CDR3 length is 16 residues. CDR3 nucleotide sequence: TGTGCAAGTCGCTTATCCCCGGGACGGAGAGACACTGAAGCTTTCTTT. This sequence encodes CASRLSPGRRDTEAFF.

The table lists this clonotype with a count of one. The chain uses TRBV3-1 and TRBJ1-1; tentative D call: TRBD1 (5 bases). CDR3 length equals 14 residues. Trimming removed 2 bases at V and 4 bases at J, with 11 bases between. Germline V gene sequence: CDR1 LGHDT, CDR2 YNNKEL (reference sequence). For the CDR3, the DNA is TGTGCCAGCAGCCAATCCGGGACCCCCACTGAAGCTTTCTTT. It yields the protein CASSQSGTPTEAFF. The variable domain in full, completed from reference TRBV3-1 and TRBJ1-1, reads DTAVSQTPKYLVTQMGNDKSIKCEQNLGHDTMYWYKQDSKKFLKIMFSYNNKELIINETVPNRFSPKSPDKAHLNLHINSLELGDSAVYFCASSQSGTPTEAFFGQGTRLTVV.

The CDR3 DNA reads as TGTGCCACTCGAGGAGATATTGGCACTGAAGCTTTCTTT. The encoded protein is CATRGDIGTEAFF. The rearrangement uses TRBV19 and TRBJ1-1, with no clear D. The CDR3 runs 13 residues. Trimming left V 10 bases short and J 4 bases short, with 16 bases between. Germline V lookup: CDR1 LNHDA, CDR2 SQIVND (reference sequence).

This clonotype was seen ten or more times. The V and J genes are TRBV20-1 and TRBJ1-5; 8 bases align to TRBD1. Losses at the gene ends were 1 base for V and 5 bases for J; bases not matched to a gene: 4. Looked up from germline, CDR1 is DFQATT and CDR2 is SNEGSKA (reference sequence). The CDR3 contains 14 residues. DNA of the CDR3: TGCAGTGCTAGAGTCCCGGGACAGGATCAGCCCCAGCATTTT. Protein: CSARVPGQDQPQHF.

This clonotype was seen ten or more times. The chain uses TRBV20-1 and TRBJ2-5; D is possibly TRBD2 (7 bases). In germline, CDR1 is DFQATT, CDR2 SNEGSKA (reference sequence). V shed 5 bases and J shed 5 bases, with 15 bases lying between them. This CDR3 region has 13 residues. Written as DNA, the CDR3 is TGCAGTGCTTGGCGTGGGGGGGCGGAGACCCAGTACTTC. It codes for CSAWRGGAETQYF.